This T cell receptor (beta chain) was found in a study of blood T cell repertoires in COVID-19. Background on the study: Italy, Spain and the United States were the sources of the convalescent and acute COVID-19 samples. Sample material is recorded as cDNA or gDNA derived from T cells, B-cell-depleted T cells, or PBMCs.

Study processing details: Reference gene primer amplification gave nucleated cell count estimates. The method was immunoSEQ multiplex PCR; TCRdb's version includes in-frame clones alone and lacks a portion of them. The D gene and trimming were derived from the DNA, and the V and J assignments and clone size from that table. The data show 75,000 to 100,000 clones, roughly 78% seen once. This CDR3 comprises 14 residues. Trimming at V came to 2 bases and at J to 3 bases, leaving 5 bases not matched to a gene. Germline lookup yields CDR1 SGHNT and CDR2 YYREEE (reference sequence). The origin of this receptor is a human donor in a cohort sampled during active COVID-19. V gene TRBV5-4 combines with J gene TRBJ2-7; 7 nucleotides line up with TRBD1. The sequencing sample was made of peripheral blood. The CDR3 DNA sequence: TGTGCCAGCAGCTTCGGTGACAGGGTCTACGAGCAGTACTTC. Amino acids: CASSFGDRVYEQYF.